The source of this T cell receptor beta chain is a study of blood T cell repertoires in COVID-19. Living in 25 or so US areas, the participants were between roughly 18 and 89 years of age. Assignment of participants to cohorts was predicated upon participant-reported clinical history. The data were produced by immunoSEQ multiplex PCR, yet TCRdb's version contains in-frame clones alone and is incomplete. The profile shows about 200,000 clones, 70% to 90% of them singletons. Per germline, CDR1 MDHEN and CDR2 SYDVKM. Trimming cost V 4 bases and J 7 bases; bases outside gene matches: 7. The CDR3 consists of 14 residues.

This rearrangement joins TRBV28 to TRBJ1-2; 9 nucleotides align to TRBD1. The sample taken for sequencing was PBMCs or T cells enriched from blood (not recorded which). This receptor was obtained from a woman in her thirties or forties with acute COVID-19. The CDR3, as DNA: TGTGCCAGCAGTTCGTCACAGGGGGCTATTGGCTACACCTTC. This sequence encodes CASSSSQGAIGYTF.